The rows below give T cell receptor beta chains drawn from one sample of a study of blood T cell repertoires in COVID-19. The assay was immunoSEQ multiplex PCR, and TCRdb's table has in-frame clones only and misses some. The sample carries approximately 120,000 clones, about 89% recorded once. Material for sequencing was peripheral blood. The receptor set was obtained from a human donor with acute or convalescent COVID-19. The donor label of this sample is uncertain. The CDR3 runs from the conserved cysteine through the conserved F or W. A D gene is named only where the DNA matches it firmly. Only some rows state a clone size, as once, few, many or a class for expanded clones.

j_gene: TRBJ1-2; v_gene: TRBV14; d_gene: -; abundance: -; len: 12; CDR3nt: TGTGCCAGCAGCCAGGGCCCCTATGGCTACACCTTC; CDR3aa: CASSQGPYGYTF
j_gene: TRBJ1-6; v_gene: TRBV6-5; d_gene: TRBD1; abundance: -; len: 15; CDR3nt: TGTGCCAGCAGCCTCCAACAGGGGAGCGATTCACCCCTCCACTTT; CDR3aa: CASSLQQGSDSPLHF
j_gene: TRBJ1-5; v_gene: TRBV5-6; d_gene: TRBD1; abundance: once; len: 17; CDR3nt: TGTGCCAGCAGCCGGAGGACAGGGAATTCCCGCGAGCAGCCCCAGCATTTT; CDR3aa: CASSRRTGNSREQPQHF
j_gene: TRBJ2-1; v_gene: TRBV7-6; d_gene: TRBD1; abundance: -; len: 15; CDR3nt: TGTGCCAGCAGCTTGACAGGGAGAGAAAGTAATGAGCAGTTCTTC; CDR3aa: CASSLTGRESNEQFF
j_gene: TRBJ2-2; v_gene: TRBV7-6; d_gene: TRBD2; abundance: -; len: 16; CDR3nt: TGTGCCAGCAGCTTTCTTTTCGGGGGGGGCGCCGGGGAGCTGTTTTTT; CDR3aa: CASSFLFGGGAGELFF
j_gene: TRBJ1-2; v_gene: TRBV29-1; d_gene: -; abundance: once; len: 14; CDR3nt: TGCAGCGTCCGAGAGGGTTGGGGAATTTATGGCTACACCTTC; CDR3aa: CSVREGWGIYGYTF
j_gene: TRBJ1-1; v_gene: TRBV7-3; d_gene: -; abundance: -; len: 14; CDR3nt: TGTGCCAGCAGGTCGACGCCGTCGGGAACTGAAGCTTTCTTT; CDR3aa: CASRSTPSGTEAFF
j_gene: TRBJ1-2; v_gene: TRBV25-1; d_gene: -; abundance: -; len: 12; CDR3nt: TGTGCCAGCAGTGACGGACTTTATGGCTACACCTTC; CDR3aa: CASSDGLYGYTF
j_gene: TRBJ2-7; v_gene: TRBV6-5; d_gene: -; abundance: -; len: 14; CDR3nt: TGTGCCAGCAGTTACTCGGGCGGGCTTTACGAGCAGTACTTC; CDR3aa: CASSYSGGLYEQYF
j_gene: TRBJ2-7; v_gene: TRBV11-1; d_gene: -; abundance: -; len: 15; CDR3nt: TGTGCCAGCAGCCCCCGGGGGGCGCAGGGCTACGAGCAGTACTTC; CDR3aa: CASSPRGAQGYEQYF
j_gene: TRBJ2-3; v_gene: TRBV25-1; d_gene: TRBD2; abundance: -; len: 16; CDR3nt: TGTGCCAGCAGTGACTTACTAGCGCCGAGCACAGATACGCAGTATTTT; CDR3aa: CASSDLLAPSTDTQYF
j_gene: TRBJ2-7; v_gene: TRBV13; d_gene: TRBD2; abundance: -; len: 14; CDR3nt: TGTGCCAGCAGCTTAGCTAGCGGGATGGGTGAGCAGTACTTC; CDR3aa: CASSLASGMGEQYF
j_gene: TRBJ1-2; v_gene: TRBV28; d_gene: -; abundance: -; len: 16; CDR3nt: TGTGCCAGCAGTTTATCCCCTGGGCGGCAGGAGGATGGCTACACCTTC; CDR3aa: CASSLSPGRQEDGYTF
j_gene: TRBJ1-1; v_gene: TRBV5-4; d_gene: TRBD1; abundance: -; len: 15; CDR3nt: TGTGCCAGCAGCTTGGCGGCAGGGGGGAACACTGAAGCTTTCTTT; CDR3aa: CASSLAAGGNTEAFF
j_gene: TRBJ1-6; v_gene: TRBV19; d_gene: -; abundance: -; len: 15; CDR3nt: TGTGCCAGTAGTACGCGCGCGGGTTATAATTCACCCCTCCACTTT; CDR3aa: CASSTRAGYNSPLHF
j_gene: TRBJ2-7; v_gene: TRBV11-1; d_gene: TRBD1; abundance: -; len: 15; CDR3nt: TGTGCCAGCAGCTTAGCGAGGGACAGGGGGCTCGAGCAGTACTTC; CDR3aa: CASSLARDRGLEQYF
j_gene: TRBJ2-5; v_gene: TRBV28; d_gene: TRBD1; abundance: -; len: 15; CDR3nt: TGTGCCAGCAGTTTAAGACAGGGGGGCCTGGAGACCCAGTACTTC; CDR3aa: CASSLRQGGLETQYF
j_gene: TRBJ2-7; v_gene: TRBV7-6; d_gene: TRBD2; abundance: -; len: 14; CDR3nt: TGTGCCAGCAGCCGGGTAGCGGGAACCTACGAGCAGTACTTC; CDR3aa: CASSRVAGTYEQYF
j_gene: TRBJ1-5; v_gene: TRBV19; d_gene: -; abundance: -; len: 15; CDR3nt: TGTGCCAGTAGGTCGGGGGGGGGCGATGGTCAGCCCCAGCATTTT; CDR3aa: CASRSGGGDGQPQHF
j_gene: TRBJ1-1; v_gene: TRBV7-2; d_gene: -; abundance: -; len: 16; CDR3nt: TGTGCCAGCAGCCCACAGGGAAGGGGTGTGAACACTGAAGCTTTCTTT; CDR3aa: CASSPQGRGVNTEAFF
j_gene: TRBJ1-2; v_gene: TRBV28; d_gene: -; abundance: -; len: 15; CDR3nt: TGTGCCAGCAGGTCCCAACAGGGATCCTACTATGGCTACACCTTC; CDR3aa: CASRSQQGSYYGYTF
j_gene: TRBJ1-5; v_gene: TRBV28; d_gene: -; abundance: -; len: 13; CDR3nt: TGTGCCAGCACTCAGAGGCGGAATCAGCCCCAGCATTTT; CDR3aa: CASTQRRNQPQHF
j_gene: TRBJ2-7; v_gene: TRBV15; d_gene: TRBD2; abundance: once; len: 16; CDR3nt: TGTGCCACCAGCAGAGCGGCTAGCGGGTTCTCCTACGAGCAGTACTTC; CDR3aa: CATSRAASGFSYEQYF
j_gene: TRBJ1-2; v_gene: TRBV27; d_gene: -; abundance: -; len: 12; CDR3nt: TGTGCCAGCCCCAAACTTTCCTCTGGCTACACCTTC; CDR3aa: CASPKLSSGYTF
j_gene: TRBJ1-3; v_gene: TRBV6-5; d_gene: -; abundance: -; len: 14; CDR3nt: TGTGCCAGCATGTCACGAGACTTCGGAAACACCATATATTTT; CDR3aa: CASMSRDFGNTIYF
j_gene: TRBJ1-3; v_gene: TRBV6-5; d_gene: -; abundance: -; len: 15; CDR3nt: TGTGCCAGCAGTCCGAGGGCCGAACCTGGAAACACCATATATTTT; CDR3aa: CASSPRAEPGNTIYF
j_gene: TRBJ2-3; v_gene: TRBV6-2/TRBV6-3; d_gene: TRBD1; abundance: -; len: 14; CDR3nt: TGTGCCAGCAGTCGGACAGGGGTCCCAGATACGCAGTATTTT; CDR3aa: CASSRTGVPDTQYF
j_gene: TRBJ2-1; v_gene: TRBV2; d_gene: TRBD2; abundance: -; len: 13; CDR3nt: TGTGCCAGCAGTGAACGGCTAGCGGGAATGCAGTTCTTC; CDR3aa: CASSERLAGMQFF
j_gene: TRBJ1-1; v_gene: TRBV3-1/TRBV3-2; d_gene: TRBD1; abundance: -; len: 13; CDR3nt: TGTGCCAGCAGCCAGGGACAGGACGGGGAAGCTTTCTTT; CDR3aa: CASSQGQDGEAFF
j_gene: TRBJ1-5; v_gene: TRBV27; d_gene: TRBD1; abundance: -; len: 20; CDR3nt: TGTGCCAGCAGACTTACTCGTTCCGGGGACAGCTCCTATAGCAATCAGCCCCAGCATTTT; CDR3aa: CASRLTRSGDSSYSNQPQHF
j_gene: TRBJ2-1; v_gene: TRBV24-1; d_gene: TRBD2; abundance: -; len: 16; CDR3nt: TGTGCCACCAGTGATTCGCTAGCGGCCTCCTACAATGAGCAGTTCTTC; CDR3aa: CATSDSLAASYNEQFF
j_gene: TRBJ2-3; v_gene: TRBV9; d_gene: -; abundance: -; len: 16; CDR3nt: TGTGCCAGCAGCGCAGCGCTCATAACTAGCACAGATACGCAGTATTTT; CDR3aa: CASSAALITSTDTQYF
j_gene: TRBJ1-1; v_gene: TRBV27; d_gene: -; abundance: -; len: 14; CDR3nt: TGTGCCAGCAGTTTAACGTTCGAGGTCTCTGAAGCTTTCTTT; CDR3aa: CASSLTFEVSEAFF
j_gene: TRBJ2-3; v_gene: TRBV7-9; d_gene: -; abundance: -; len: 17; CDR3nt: TGTGCCAGCAGAGCCCTGGATGACTACTTCAGCACAGATACGCAGTATTTT; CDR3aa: CASRALDDYFSTDTQYF
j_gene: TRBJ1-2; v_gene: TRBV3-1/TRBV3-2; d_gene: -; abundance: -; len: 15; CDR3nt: TGTGCCAGCAGCCAAGATGAGCGAAAGGGGAATGGCTACACCTTC; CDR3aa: CASSQDERKGNGYTF
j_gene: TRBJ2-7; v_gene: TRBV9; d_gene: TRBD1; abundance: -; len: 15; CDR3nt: TGTGCCAGCAGCGTAGCGGGGACAGGGGCCTACGAGCAGTACTTC; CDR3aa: CASSVAGTGAYEQYF
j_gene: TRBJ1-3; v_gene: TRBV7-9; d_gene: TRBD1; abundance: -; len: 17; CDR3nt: TGTGCCAGCAGCTCCCCTTACAGAGGACAGGAGGGAAACACCATATATTTT; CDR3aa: CASSSPYRGQEGNTIYF
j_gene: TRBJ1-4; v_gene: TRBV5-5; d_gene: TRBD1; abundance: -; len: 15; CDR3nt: TGTGCCAGCAGCCCATCGACAGGGTCGTATGAAAAACTGTTTTTT; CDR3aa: CASSPSTGSYEKLFF
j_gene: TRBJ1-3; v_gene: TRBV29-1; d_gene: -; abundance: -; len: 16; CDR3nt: TGCAGCGCCGAATCATACTCAGGTTACTCTGGAAACACCATATATTTT; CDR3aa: CSAESYSGYSGNTIYF
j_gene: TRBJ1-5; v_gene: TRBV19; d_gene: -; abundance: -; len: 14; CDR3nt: TGTGCCAGTAGCGACTTGGGGGGGGTACAGCCCCAGCATTTT; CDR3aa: CASSDLGGVQPQHF
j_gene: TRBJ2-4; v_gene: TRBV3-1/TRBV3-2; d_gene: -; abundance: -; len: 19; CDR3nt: TGTGCCAGCAGCCAAGTGATCCGTGTTGGGACTGCAGCCAAAAACATTCAGTACTTC; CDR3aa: CASSQVIRVGTAAKNIQYF
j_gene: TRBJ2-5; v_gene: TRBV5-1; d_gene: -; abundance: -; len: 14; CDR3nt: TGCGCCAGCAGCACCATAGTGGGAGCTGAGACCCAGTACTTC; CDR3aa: CASSTIVGAETQYF
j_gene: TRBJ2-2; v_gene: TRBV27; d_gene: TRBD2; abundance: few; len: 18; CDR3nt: TGTGCCAGCAGATTCCTGGGACTAGCGGGAGGGAACACCGGGGAGCTGTTTTTT; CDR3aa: CASRFLGLAGGNTGELFF